These 30 T cell receptor beta chains originate from one sample sequenced in a study of tumor-infiltrating lymphocytes in primary liver carcinoma. The input was 500 ng total RNA; TCR beta cDNA was made from it with a constant-region primer. Construction of TCR beta libraries relied on three successive nested multiplex PCR rounds employing slightly modified ARM-PCR. With TRBV1-TRBV30 forward primers and a C-beta reverse primer, the first two PCR rounds were run for roughly 10 cycles each. TCRdb re-called the multiplex PCR reads through MiXCR, storing one row per CDR3 protein. Among fewer than 400,000 distinct CDR3 sequences listed, almost 60% were seen once. Unsorted whole blood supplied the blood RNA, and germline DNA was isolated too. Sequencing was performed on peripheral blood. The receptors derive from a woman in her 30s with primary liver carcinoma and hepatitis B virus infection.

The V and J genes are TRBV12-3 or TRBV12-4 and TRBJ2-7, with unresolved D. The CDR3 contains 13 residues. The CDR3 region has the DNA TGTACCAACAGTTTTGCCCCCGGCGACGAGCAGTACTTC. It encodes CTNSFAPGDEQYF.

As concerns this clonotype: The junction differs from germline at one of its ends, possibly a read error. The chain couples TRBV6-2 or TRBV6-3 to TRBJ1-1; D unresolved. CDR3 length equals 14 residues. CDR1 and CDR2 (germline): MNHEY, SVGEGT. The CDR3 DNA sequence: TGTGCCAGCAATTACGTCAGAGCATACACTGAAGCTTTCTTT. Amino acids: CASNYVRAYTEAFF.

Concerning this clonotype: A read error may explain this, as a much larger clone is one base away. The J gene is TRBJ1-3, the V gene TRBV6-1; D is unresolved. Germline V gives CDR1 MNHNS, CDR2 SASEGT. There are 13 residues in the CDR3. Trimming removed 7 bases at V and 3 bases at J, with 10 bases between. The CDR3 is CASTSYCGNTIYF. The CDR3 nucleotides are TGTGCCAGCACCTCCTACTGTGGAAACACCATATATTTT.

J is TRBJ1-1 and V is TRBV6-5, with no clear D. Germline V gene lookup returns CDR1 MNHEY and CDR2 SVGAGI. Trimming cost V 10 bases and J 1 base, with 10 bases left between them. The CDR3 extends over 12 amino acids. This CDR3 reads CATSRGNTEAFF. The CDR3 DNA follows: TGTGCCACCTCACGGGGGAACACTGAAGCTTTCTTT.

Concerning this clonotype itself: A much larger clone lies one base from this, so it may be a read error. This rearrangement joins TRBV12-3 or TRBV12-4 to TRBJ2-2; D call uncertain. The CDR3 is made up of 11 amino acids. Trimming removed 7 bases from V and 6 bases from J, with 6 bases in between. CDR3 loop: CASISAGELFF. CDR3 DNA sequence: TGTGCCAGCATTTCTGCCGGGGAGCTGTTTTTT.

The V gene is TRBV7-8, the J gene TRBJ2-3, with D unresolved. With 2 bases removed from V and 2 bases from J, the gap between germline ends came to 8 bases. Germline-derived CDR1 and CDR2 are SGHVS and FQNEAQ. The CDR3 is 14 residues long. The CDR3 is CASSLLAVTDTQYF. The CDR3 nucleotides are TGTGCCAGCAGCTTACTGGCCGTCACAGATACGCAGTATTTT.

This clonotype was observed a handful of times. Given a much more abundant clone one base away, this may be a read error. This CDR3 is CASSYSSYNEQFF. In nucleotides, the CDR3 is TGTGCCAGCAGTTACAGCTCCTACAATGAGCAGTTCTTC. V and J are TRBV6-5 and TRBJ2-1; unclear D gene. Germline CDR1 is MNHEY and CDR2 is SVGAGI. The CDR3 runs 13 residues. Trimming removed 2 bases from V and 0 bases from J, with 2 bases in between.

On this clonotype: The germline gene is not matched at one end of the junction; a read error may be the cause. The rearrangement links TRBV6-6 to TRBJ1-2, with D perhaps TRBD1 (5 bases). CDR1 is MNHNY and CDR2 is SVGAGI in the germline V gene (reference sequence). The CDR3 runs 13 residues. CDR3 DNA: TGTGCCAGCAGTTATGGGGCCGCCTATGACTACACCTTC. Translating gives CASSYGAAYDYTF.

About this clonotype itself: A much more abundant neighbour one base away suggests this may be a read error. V and J are TRBV11-2 and TRBJ1-3, with no clear D. Germline loops: CDR1 SGHAT, CDR2 FQNNGV. The CDR3 covers 13 residues. Written as DNA, the CDR3 is TGTGTCAGCAGCAGTTCCCCTGGAAACACCATATATTTT. Its translation is CVSSSSPGNTIYF. Full variable domain (rest looked up from reference TRBV11-2 and TRBJ1-3): EAGVAQSPRYKIIEKRQSVAFWCNPISGHATLYWYQQILGQGPKLLIQFQNNGVVDDSQLPKDRFSAERLKGVDSTLKIQPAKLEDSAVYLCVSSSSPGNTIYFGEGSWLTVV.

Details on this clonotype: A junction end diverges from the germline sequence, so it may reflect a read error. V and J are TRBV28 and TRBJ2-6; tentatively, D is TRBD1 (5 bases). Germline V gene sequence: CDR1 MDHEN, CDR2 SYDVKM. The CDR3 spans 15 residues. CDR3 protein: CASSAAGSGASVLTF. The CDR3 DNA reads as TGTGCCAGCAGTGCCGCAGGCTCTGGGGCCAGCGTCCTGACTTTC. The full variable domain, rest sourced from reference TRBV28 and TRBJ2-6, is DVKVTQSSRYLVKRTGEKVFLECVQDMDHENMFWYRQDPGLGLRLIYFSYDVKMKEKGDIPEGYSVSREKKERFSLILESASTNQTSMYLCASSAAGSGASVLTFGAGSRLTVL.

The rearrangement links TRBV20-1 to TRBJ2-3; D remains unclear. Germline V gene data show CDR1 as DFQATT and CDR2 as SNEGSKA (reference sequence). The CDR3 covers 10 residues. The V gene lost 7 bases and the J gene lost 5 bases, with 7 bases spanning the gap. CDR3 in DNA: TGCAGTGTTCGCCGAGATACGCAGTATTTT. Protein sequence: CSVRRDTQYF.

For this clonotype: One end of the junction varies from germline; a read error may be responsible. V is TRBV11-2 and J is TRBJ2-2; 7 bases line up with TRBD2. Germline loops: CDR1 SGHAT, CDR2 FQNNGV. The CDR3 loop spans 14 amino acids. The CDR3 is CVSSLGLNTRELFF. The CDR3 DNA sequence: TGTGTCAGCAGCTTGGGACTAAACACCAGGGAGCTGTTTTTT.

Comments on this clonotype: The junction does not match germline at one end; this may be a read error. The rearrangement uses TRBV28 and TRBJ2-7, with TRBD2 matching 12 bases. The CDR3 sequence is 15 residues long. Germline V gene sequence: CDR1 MDHEN, CDR2 SYDVKM. The CDR3 coding sequence is TGTGTCAGGAGTCCCGCTACTAGCGGGAGGTACGAGCAGTGCTTC. Translated, it gives CVRSPATSGRYEQCF.

The V call is TRBV4-1, the J call TRBJ2-2; D remains ambiguous. This CDR3 is built from 15 residues. Germline V CDR1 and CDR2: MGHRA, YSYEKL. Between the trimmed V and J ends, which lost 4 bases and 9 bases, there was a span of 18 bases. CDR3 region: CASSPDGLITRELFF. The CDR3 DNA is TGCGCCAGCAGCCCGGACGGTCTAATAACCCGGGAGCTGTTTTTT.

Worth noting for this clonotype: The conserved phenylalanine or tryptophan is not found at the CDR3 terminus, so this likely reflects a read error. The V and J genes are TRBV28 and TRBJ1-1; D uncertain. The V end lost 5 bases, the J end lost 7 bases, and 8 bases lay between the germline ends. CDR1 and CDR2 from the germline V gene are MDHEN and SYDVKM. This CDR3 is 11 amino acids long. CDR3 loop: CASSIRVEAFL. In DNA form, the CDR3 reads TGTGCCAGCAGTATAAGGGTTGAAGCTTTCCTT.

Comment on this clonotype: The junction shows a germline mismatch at one end, possibly a read error. The chain couples TRBV7-9 to TRBJ2-6; D is possibly TRBD1 or TRBD2 (5 bases each). This CDR3 is built from 17 residues. Per germline, CDR1 SEHNR and CDR2 FQNEAQ (reference sequence). CDR3 loop: CASSYQRGFSGANVPTF. CDR3 nucleotide sequence: TGTGCCAGCAGCTACCAGAGGGGTTTCTCTGGGGCCAACGTCCCGACTTTC.

The chain carries TRBV5-5 and TRBJ1-5; D is ambiguous. There are 15 residues in the CDR3. Between the trimmed V and J ends, which lost 4 bases and 3 bases, there was a span of 14 bases. In germline, CDR1 is SGHKS, CDR2 YYEKEE (reference sequence). DNA of the CDR3: TGTGCCAGCAGCCCGTTTAGGAGTTTCAATCAGCCCCAGCATTTT. Protein product: CASSPFRSFNQPQHF. Combining the CDR3 with reference TRBV5-5 and TRBJ1-5 gives the whole variable domain DAGVTQSPTHLIKTRGQQVTLRCSPISGHKSVSWYQQVLGQGPQFIFQYYEKEERGRGNFPDRFSARQFPNYSSELNVNALLLGDSALYLCASSPFRSFNQPQHFGDGTRLSIL.

This clonotype has at least ten counts. The gene calls are TRBV6-6 and TRBJ2-1; 10 bases map to TRBD2. V lost 6 bases to trimming and J lost 5 bases; unmatched junction nucleotides: 7. The CDR3 consists of 15 residues. Germline V gives CDR1 MNHNY, CDR2 SVGAGI (reference sequence). The CDR3 loop is CASSPSGSRDNEQFF. As DNA, the CDR3 is TGTGCCAGCAGCCCTAGCGGGAGTCGGGACAATGAGCAGTTCTTC.

J is TRBJ2-2 and V is TRBV6-1; 9 bases agree with TRBD1. This CDR3 is built from 14 residues. Germline V gene data show CDR1 as MNHNS and CDR2 as SASEGT. Trimming at V came to 7 bases and at J to 3 bases, leaving 3 bases not matched to a gene. The CDR3 spells CASNRDRDTGELFF. The CDR3 region has the DNA TGTGCCAGCAATCGGGACAGGGACACCGGGGAGCTGTTTTTT.

On this clonotype: The conserved final phenylalanine or tryptophan is absent from the CDR3, which likely points to a read error. This rearrangement joins TRBV6-5 to TRBJ1-4; no clear D. Per the germline V gene, CDR1 is MNHEY and CDR2 is SVGAGI. The germline V and J ends were trimmed by 8 bases and 2 bases, with 18 bases remaining between them. The CDR3 consists of 16 residues. CDR3 sequence reads: CASAGESFRTNEKLFL. The DNA of the CDR3 is TGTGCCAGCGCCGGGGAATCATTTCGGACTAATGAAAAACTGTTTCTT.

As concerns this clonotype: A much larger clone lies a single base off, so this may be a read error. The J gene is TRBJ1-2, the V gene TRBV6-5; TRBD1 is a possible D gene (5 bases). Trimming shortened V by 4 bases and J by 10 bases, and 13 bases separated the two germline ends. This CDR3 contains 12 residues. Per germline, CDR1 MNHEY and CDR2 SVGAGI. The CDR3 is CASSSQGGDYTF. The CDR3 bases are TGTGCCAGCAGTTCTCAGGGAGGTGACTACACCTTC.

About this clonotype itself: Because it lacks the conserved phenylalanine or tryptophan at the end, this CDR3 is likely a read error. The CDR3 loop is CASTEGQGSFGTGELFS. The CDR3, as DNA: TGTGCCAGCACCGAGGGACAGGGGTCCTTTGGCACCGGGGAGCTGTTTTCT. The chain recombines TRBV11-2 with TRBJ2-2, with 10 bases lining up with TRBD1. The CDR3 length is 17 residues. V lost 7 bases, J lost 4 bases, and 12 bases stayed unmatched. Germline V lookup: CDR1 SGHAT, CDR2 FQNNGV.

A note on this clonotype: At one end the junction does not follow the germline gene, possibly because of a read error. The chain couples TRBV11-2 to TRBJ2-7, with TRBD2 identical over 7 bases. The CDR3 consists of 13 residues. Looked up from germline, CDR1 is SGHAT and CDR2 is FQNNGV. CDR3 protein: CASSLDRGGVKHF. DNA of the CDR3: TGTGCTAGCAGCTTAGATCGTGGGGGGGTTAAGCATTTC.

In this sample, this clonotype turned up a few times. This chain joins TRBV29-1 and TRBJ2-3; 7 bases line up with TRBD2. CDR3 length equals 14 residues. CDR1 is SQVTM and CDR2 is ANQGSEA in the germline V gene. V shed 4 bases and J 0 bases; nucleotides not matched to a gene: 4. The CDR3 loop is CSVAGSGSTDTQYF. The CDR3 DNA is TGCAGCGTTGCTGGTAGCGGGAGCACAGATACGCAGTATTTT.

This sequence joins TRBV11-1 and TRBJ2-1; D is perhaps TRBD1 (6 bases). The CDR3 is 22 amino acids. Per the germline V gene, CDR1 is SGHAT and CDR2 is FQDESV (reference sequence). Trimming removed 2 bases at V and 6 bases at J, with 35 bases between. The CDR3 is CASSLNRFPWTGTHRYINEQFF. The CDR3 coding sequence is TGTGCCAGCAGCTTAAATCGGTTTCCATGGACGGGGACACATAGGTACATCAATGAGCAGTTCTTC.

The chain recombines TRBV28 with TRBJ2-1, with 13 bases aligning to TRBD2. The ends lost 5 bases at V and 6 bases at J; junction bases unmatched: 13. Germline values: CDR1 MDHEN, CDR2 SYDVKM. The CDR3 contains 18 residues. The CDR3 DNA reads TGTGCCAGCAGTGCAAACAGGCCGGGACTAGCGGGATCCAATGAGCAGTTCTTC. It specifies CASSANRPGLAGSNEQFF.

J is TRBJ2-5 and V is TRBV6-5; D remains ambiguous. Germline-derived CDR1 and CDR2 are MNHEY and SVGAGI. Trimming stripped 8 bases from V and 3 bases from J, with 19 bases between. The CDR3 totals 15 residues. The CDR3 here is CASGFSLTRKETQYF. The CDR3 DNA sequence: TGTGCCAGCGGTTTTTCCCTGACTCGAAAAGAGACCCAGTACTTC.

The chain is built from TRBV28 and TRBJ1-6, with a weak D call TRBD1 (6 bases). Germline V gene data show CDR1 as MDHEN and CDR2 as SYDVKM. The CDR3 contains 12 residues. The chain's CDR3 is CATGGSYSPLHF. The CDR3 nucleotides read TGTGCGACCGGGGGCTCTTATTCACCCCTCCACTTT. The full variable domain, rest sourced from reference TRBV28 and TRBJ1-6, is DVKVTQSSRYLVKRTGEKVFLECVQDMDHENMFWYRQDPGLGLRLIYFSYDVKMKEKGDIPEGYSVSREKKERFSLILESASTNQTSMYLCATGGSYSPLHFGNGTRLTVT.

A word on this clonotype: A much larger clone differs from this one at a single base, so this may be a read error. This chain uses TRBV29-1 with TRBJ2-5; D is uncertain. The CDR3 sequence is 11 residues long. Trimming pared 7 bases from V and 5 bases from J, leaving 11 bases between. Per germline, CDR1 SQVTM and CDR2 ANQGSEA. DNA for the CDR3: TGCAGCGCCATAGGCTGGGAGACCCAGTACTTC. Its translation is CSAIGWETQYF.

Many counts were recorded for this clonotype. The rearrangement links TRBV6-5 to TRBJ2-1; D gene uncertain. This CDR3 comprises 16 residues. V lost 0 bases and J 4 bases, leaving 13 bases between the germline ends. Per the germline V gene, CDR1 is MNHEY and CDR2 is SVGAGI. This chain's CDR3 is CASSYSGAKLYNEQFF. The CDR3 coding sequence is TGTGCCAGCAGTTACTCCGGCGCTAAATTATACAATGAGCAGTTCTTC.